A selection of T cell receptor beta chains follows, all from one sample in a study of CDR3 diversity in severe acne. Each CDR3 protein gets one entry after TCRdb re-called the PCR reads with MiXCR. The sample lists approximately 90,000 distinct CDR3 sequences, approximately 54% seen once, with roughly 12% in the top ten. Sequencing used blood. The receptors shown here come from a male donor with severe acne vulgaris. Each CDR3 is given with its conserved first and last residue. A D gene is named only where the DNA matches it firmly. Clone size is shown for a subset of rows, as once, few, many or a class of expanded clone.

abundance	v_gene	j_gene	d_gene	CDR3aa	CDR3nt
.	TRBV2	TRBJ2-5	.	CASSGVETQYF	TGTGCCAGCAGCGGCGTAGAGACCCAGTACTTC
.	TRBV7-8	TRBJ2-3	.	CASTPEARTQYF	TGTGCCAGCACCCCTGAAGCTAGGACGCAGTATTTT
many	TRBV12-3/TRBV12-4	TRBJ1-1	.	CASSFSTGNTEAFF	TGTGCCAGCAGTTTTTCGACAGGGAACACTGAAGCTTTCTTT
few	TRBV6-1	TRBJ2-2	TRBD1	CASSEGTGAGELFF	TGTGCCAGCAGTGAAGGAACAGGGGCCGGGGAGCTGTTTTTT
once	TRBV2	TRBJ2-7	TRBD1	CASGDPAGGADEQYF	TGTGCCAGCGGTGATCCGGCAGGGGGCGCCGACGAGCAATACTTC
many	TRBV19	TRBJ2-2	.	CASRDVENTGELFF	TGTGCCAGTAGAGACGTGGAGAACACCGGGGAGCTGTTTTTT
.	TRBV2	TRBJ2-5	TRBD2	CASSDLAGDEETQYF	TGTGCCAGCAGTGACCTAGCGGGAGATGAAGAGACCCAGTACTTC
.	TRBV20-1	TRBJ1-2	.	CSAREDGYTF	TGCAGTGCCAGGGAAGATGGCTACACCTTC
.	TRBV6-5	TRBJ1-3	.	CASSYSWASGDTIYF	TGTGCCAGCAGTTACTCGTGGGCCTCTGGAGACACCATATATTTT
.	TRBV24-1	TRBJ1-5	.	CATLVDCCNQPQHF	TGTGCCACCTTGGTCGATTGTTGCAATCAGCCCCAGCATTTT
.	TRBV5-1	TRBJ2-7	TRBD2	CASSGGTSGYEQYF	TGCGCCAGCAGCGGGGGGACTAGCGGCTACGAGCAGTACTTC
.	TRBV7-3	TRBJ1-1	.	CASSLSQQDHTEAFF	TGTGCCAGCAGCTTAAGCCAGCAAGATCACACTGAAGCTTTCTTT
few	TRBV5-1	TRBJ1-1	.	CASSLGGSGNTEAFF	TGCGCCAGCAGCTTGGGTGGTAGCGGGAACACTGAAGCTTTCTTT
.	TRBV20-1	TRBJ2-5	.	CSTLVRGLETQCF	TGCAGTACGCTAGTCAGGGGTTTGGAGACCCAGTGCTTC
.	TRBV10-3	TRBJ2-3	TRBD2	CAISGTSGRADTQYF	TGTGCCATCAGTGGAACTAGCGGGAGGGCAGATACGCAGTATTTT
.	TRBV20-1	TRBJ1-1	.	CSALAGGEAFF	TGCAGTGCCCTGGCCGGGGGTGAAGCTTTCTTT
medium-sized	TRBV6-6	TRBJ2-7	.	CASSLTSSYEQYF	TGTGCCAGCAGCCTGACTAGCTCCTACGAGCAGTACTTC
.	TRBV30	TRBJ1-2	.	CVPSDSYGYTF	TGTGTCCCCTCGGACAGCTATGGCTACACCTTC
.	TRBV9	TRBJ2-5	.	CASSLRGSGEETQYF	TGTGCCAGCAGCTTACGGGGATCGGGTGAAGAGACCCAGTACTTC
.	TRBV9	TRBJ2-6	TRBD1	CASRRDRGGSGANVLTF	TGTGCCAGCAGAAGGGACAGGGGGGGATCTGGGGCCAACGTCCTGACTTTC
.	TRBV30	TRBJ2-2	.	CAWSTSQPSTGELFF	TGTGCCTGGTCGACTTCGCAGCCGAGCACCGGGGAGCTGTTTTTT
many	TRBV24-1	TRBJ2-3	TRBD1	CATSDGTGGDTQYF	TGTGCCACCAGTGACGGGACAGGGGGAGATACGCAGTATTTT
many	TRBV5-1	TRBJ2-1	.	CASSLGGEQFF	TGCGCCAGCAGCTTGGGTGGTGAGCAGTTCTTC
many	TRBV6-4	TRBJ2-2	.	CASSAGGLGFTGELFF	TGTGCCAGCAGTGCGGGGGGCCTGGGCTTCACCGGGGAGCTGTTTTTT
.	TRBV9	TRBJ1-1	.	CASSERGFGTEAFF	TGTGCCAGCAGCGAGAGGGGCTTCGGCACTGAAGCTTTCTTT
many	TRBV6-2/TRBV6-3	TRBJ2-3	.	CASSYEGGQAGTQYF	TGTGCCAGCAGTTACGAAGGCGGGCAGGCGGGTACGCAGTATTTT
.	TRBV25-1	TRBJ2-7	TRBD1	CASSESPPGTGGYEQYF	TGTGCCAGCAGTGAATCCCCTCCCGGGACAGGGGGCTACGAGCAGTACTTC
.	TRBV29-1	TRBJ2-3	TRBD2	CSVEPVTSGRQYTDTQYF	TGCAGCGTTGAACCGGTGACTAGCGGGAGACAATACACAGATACGCAGTATTTT
many	TRBV6-5	TRBJ2-7	.	CASSPGGDTYEQYF	TGTGCCAGCAGTCCCGGCGGCGACACCTACGAGCAGTACTTC
once	TRBV20-1	TRBJ2-7	.	CSARTDRTYEQYF	TGCAGTGCTAGGACGGATAGAACCTACGAGCAGTACTTC
few	TRBV28	TRBJ1-1	.	CASSSMVGVRTEAFF	TGTGCCAGCTCCTCAATGGTGGGGGTGAGGACTGAAGCTTTCTTT
many	TRBV5-1	TRBJ1-6	TRBD1	CASRNLRQGGFSPLHF	TGCGCCAGCCGCAACCTTCGACAGGGAGGTTTCTCACCCCTCCACTTT
.	TRBV5-4	TRBJ2-5	TRBD2	CASSFASGRAVKPRQETQYF	TGTGCCAGCAGCTTTGCTAGCGGGAGGGCCGTAAAACCACGCCAAGAGACCCAGTACTTC
.	TRBV3-1	TRBJ2-2	TRBD2	CTSSQDMWQGKSGELSF	TGTACCAGCAGCCAAGATATGTGGCAGGGAAAGAGCGGGGAGCTGTCTTTT
.	TRBV10-3	TRBJ1-5	TRBD1	CAISGTGNQPQHF	TGTGCCATCAGTGGGACAGGCAACCAGCCCCAGCATTTT
.	TRBV7-9	TRBJ1-4	.	CATGGATNEKLFF	TGTGCCACCGGCGGGGCAACTAATGAAAAACTGTTTTTT
few	TRBV28	TRBJ1-2	TRBD1	CASSLLGQGYAGYTF	TGTGCCAGCAGTCTCCTCGGACAGGGGTATGCTGGCTACACCTTC
few	TRBV28	TRBJ2-7	.	CASSYPTGNEQYF	TGTGCCAGCAGTTACCCAACAGGGAACGAGCAGTACTTC
.	TRBV9	TRBJ2-7	TRBD2	CASSTSLAGAYEQYF	TGTGCCAGCAGCACATCACTAGCGGGAGCCTACGAGCAGTACTTC
.	TRBV18	TRBJ2-7	.	CASSPGGTYERYF	TGTGCCAGCTCACCGGGGGGAACCTACGAGCGGTACTTC
few	TRBV5-1	TRBJ2-5	TRBD1	CASSQGQRPQETQYF	TGCGCCAGCAGCCAGGGACAGCGGCCCCAAGAGACCCAGTACTTC
.	TRBV19	TRBJ2-2	.	CASSLQGPTGELFF	TGTGCCAGTAGTTTGCAGGGACCCACCGGGGAGCTGTTTTTT
few	TRBV7-2	TRBJ1-2	TRBD1	CASSSGQAVGGYTF	TGTGCCAGCAGCTCCGGACAGGCGGTGGGTGGCTACACCTTC
.	TRBV29-1	TRBJ2-3	.	CSVEGQAQAGSLDTQYF	TGCAGCGTGGAGGGACAGGCTCAAGCGGGAAGTCTAGATACGCAGTATTTT
many	TRBV10-3	TRBJ2-1	.	CAISESVSVPRQFF	TGTGCCATCAGTGAGTCGGTATCGGTCCCGCGACAGTTCTTC
few	TRBV29-1	TRBJ1-1	.	CSALGALMNTEAFF	TGCAGCGCCCTCGGGGCCCTCATGAACACTGAAGCTTTCTTT
.	TRBV6-5	TRBJ2-7	TRBD1	CASSYSGTGIYEQYF	TGTGCCAGCAGTTACTCTGGGACAGGAATCTACGAGCAGTACTTC
medium-sized	TRBV15	TRBJ1-5	.	CATSRETRVNQPQHF	TGTGCCACCAGCAGAGAGACAAGGGTCAATCAGCCCCAGCATTTT